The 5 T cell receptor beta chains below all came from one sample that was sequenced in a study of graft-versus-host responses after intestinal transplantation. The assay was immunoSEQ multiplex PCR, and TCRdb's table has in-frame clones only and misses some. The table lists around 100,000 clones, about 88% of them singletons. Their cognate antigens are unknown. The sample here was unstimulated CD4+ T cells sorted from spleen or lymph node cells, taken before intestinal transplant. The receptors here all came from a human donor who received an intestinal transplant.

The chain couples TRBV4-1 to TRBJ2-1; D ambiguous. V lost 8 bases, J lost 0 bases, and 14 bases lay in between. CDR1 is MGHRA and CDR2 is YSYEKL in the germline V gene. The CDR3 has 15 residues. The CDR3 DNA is TGCGCCAGCGCACCGATGGCGGACTCCTACAATGAGCAGTTCTTC. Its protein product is CASAPMADSYNEQFF.

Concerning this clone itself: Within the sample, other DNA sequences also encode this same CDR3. CDR3 DNA sequence: TGTGCTTGGGCACCGACTCCTTATGGCTACACCTTC. As protein: CAWAPTPYGYTF. The chain employs TRBV30 and TRBJ1-2; D unclear. The CDR3 has 12 amino acids. Germline V gene sequence: CDR1 GTSNPN, CDR2 SVGIG (reference sequence).

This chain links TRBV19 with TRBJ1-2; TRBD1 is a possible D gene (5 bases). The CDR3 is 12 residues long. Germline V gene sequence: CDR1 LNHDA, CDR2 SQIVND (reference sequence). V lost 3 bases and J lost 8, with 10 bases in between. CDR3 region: CASSMTDNGYTF. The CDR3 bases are TGTGCCAGTAGTATGACGGACAACGGCTACACCTTC.

CDR3 region: CASTNDRGGGQPQHF. The CDR3 nucleotides read TGTGCCAGCACCAACGACAGGGGCGGGGGTCAGCCCCAGCATTTT. The chain is built from TRBV2 and TRBJ1-5; 8 bases map to TRBD1. V lost 7 bases and J lost 6; bases outside the gene matches: 11. Germline V gene lookup returns CDR1 SNHLY and CDR2 FYNNEI. The CDR3 runs 15 residues.

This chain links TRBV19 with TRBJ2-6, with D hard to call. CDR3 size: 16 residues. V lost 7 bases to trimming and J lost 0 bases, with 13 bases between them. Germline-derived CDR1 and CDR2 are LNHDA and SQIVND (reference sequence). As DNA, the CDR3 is TGTGCCAGTACCCCCGGTGTGGGCTCTGGGGCCAACGTCCTGACTTTC. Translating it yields CASTPGVGSGANVLTF.